The 9 T cell receptor beta chains given below trace back to one sample, sequenced in a study of beta chain features in type 1 diabetes (dated by TCRdb to the late 2010s). Here is what the overall study found, with its caveats: A moderate but significant shortening of TCRB CDR3 length was observed in type 1 diabetes patients in all four CD4+ subsets.

Their antigens remain unidentified. Libraries were constructed by the immunoSEQ multiplex PCR assay. The entire isolated RNA was reverse transcribed using the High Capacity cDNA Reverse Transcription Kit, and thus expressed TCRB transcripts were sequenced. This immuneACCESS table, as held by TCRdb, lists in-frame sequences with V and J called but not all clones. Of the missing ones, under half trace to an unresolved V gene in checked studies; the others have no known cause. Within this sample are hundreds of thousands of clones, with about a tenth of them counted one time only. The ten largest clones capture 0.017% of the sample. The sample consisted of naive CD4+ T cells from blood. The sample's cell subset or site, from its label and the paper: true naive CD4+ T cells. Receptor source: a man aged 25 to 40 with type 1 diabetes.

V and J are TRBV7-9 and TRBJ2-6; perhaps TRBD2 as D (7 bases). V lost 5 bases to trimming and J lost 0 bases, with 17 bases between them. The CDR3 totals 18 residues. Germline CDR1 reads SEHNR; CDR2 reads FQNEAQ (reference sequence). CDR3 region: CASSPRGASPSGANVLTF. For the CDR3, the DNA is TGTGCCAGCAGCCCCCGGGGGGCTTCACCCTCTGGGGCCAACGTCCTGACTTTC.

The chain employs TRBV7-2 and TRBJ1-1; D not certain. The CDR3 is made up of 16 amino acids. V dropped 5 bases and J dropped 0 bases, with 16 bases sitting between them. The germline gives CDR1 SGHTA, CDR2 FQGNSA. DNA for the CDR3: TGTGCCAGCAGCGCAAAGGGTGGGAGGTTGAACACTGAAGCTTTCTTT. Translated: CASSAKGGRLNTEAFF.

This chain links TRBV7-2 with TRBJ2-2; no reliable D call. Germline CDR1 and CDR2: SGHTA and FQGNSA. V was cut by 1 base and J by 7 bases, with 4 bases left in between. CDR3 size: 12 residues. CDR3 loop: CASSLDGGELFF. Written as DNA, the CDR3 is TGTGCCAGCAGCTTAGACGGCGGGGAGCTGTTTTTT.

On this clone: Other DNA sequences in this specimen translate into the identical CDR3. The V and J genes are TRBV19 and TRBJ2-2; TRBD1 matches at 7 bases. Germline V gives CDR1 LNHDA, CDR2 SQIVND (reference sequence). The CDR3 is 14 amino acids. The trim removed 5 bases at V and 3 bases at J, leaving 3 bases unmatched. The CDR3 reads CASSSDRYTGELFF. The DNA for the CDR3 is TGTGCCAGTAGTTCGGACAGGTACACCGGGGAGCTGTTTTTT.

The J gene is TRBJ2-1, the V gene TRBV5-1; 8 nucleotides line up with TRBD1. The V gene's germline CDR1 is SGHRS and CDR2 YFSETQ. After removal of 2 bases from V and 9 bases from J, the junction contained 10 bases not matched to a gene. The CDR3 loop spans 15 amino acids. The CDR3 region is CASSFQDREESEQFF. For the CDR3, the DNA is TGCGCCAGCAGCTTCCAGGACAGGGAGGAAAGTGAGCAGTTCTTC.

V and J are TRBV5-1 and TRBJ1-1, with a possible D match to TRBD1 (6 bases). CDR3 size: 13 residues. V lost 0 bases and J lost 6, with 9 bases in between. Looked up from germline, CDR1 is SGHRS and CDR2 is YFSETQ. The CDR3 sequence: CASSLEPGAEAFF. In nucleotides, the CDR3 is TGCGCCAGCAGCTTGGAGCCAGGGGCTGAAGCTTTCTTT.

The V gene is TRBV7-3, the J gene TRBJ2-7, with D perhaps matching TRBD1 (6 bases). This CDR3 has 15 amino acids. V was trimmed by 2 bases and J by 2 bases, leaving 13 bases between them. Germline CDR1 and CDR2: SGHTA and FQGTGA. CDR3 nucleotide sequence: TGTGCCAGCAGCTTAGCTGGCAGGGGCCCCTACGAGCAGTACTTC. It encodes CASSLAGRGPYEQYF.

This clone was found a few times. The V gene is TRBV18, the J gene TRBJ2-3; no clear D. This CDR3 has 13 residues. CDR1 KGHSH and CDR2 LQKENI come from the germline V gene. Trimming stripped 3 bases from V and 2 bases from J, with 6 bases between. CDR3 in DNA: TGTGCCAGCTCACCCCCTACCACAGATACGCAGTATTTT. The encoded protein is CASSPPTTDTQYF.

This clone has a handful of counts. The J gene is TRBJ1-2, the V gene TRBV29-1, with 7 positions matching TRBD1. Germline V gene data show CDR1 as SQVTM and CDR2 as ANQGSEA. Trimming at V came to 7 bases and at J to 6 bases, leaving 11 bases not matched to a gene. The CDR3 loop spans 13 amino acids. The CDR3 sequence: CSAPGQWGHGYTF. CDR3 nucleotide sequence: TGCAGCGCCCCGGGACAGTGGGGGCATGGCTACACCTTC.